This T cell receptor beta chain is from a study of cytomegalovirus exposure and HLA in healthy donors. Study conclusions and caveats: Most sequenced TCRs were rare (though some public TCRs occurred in many donors).

Clones were read by immunoSEQ multiplex PCR, and TCRdb kept only the in-frame ones, dropping some. The sample shows around 180,000 clones, 75% to 90% of them seen only once. In regard to this clone: Its cognate antigen is unknown.

The V and J ends lost 0 bases and 1 base respectively, with 7 bases between them. Germline V gene sequence: CDR1 SGHRS, CDR2 YFSETQ. The CDR3 length is 14 residues. The sample was PBMCs. This sequence was found in a man between 18 and 29 years old in good health and CMV-seropositive. The chain is built from TRBV5-1 and TRBJ2-5; D ambiguous. The CDR3, as DNA: TGCGCCAGCAGCTTGGTGGCACGCCAAGAGACCCAGTACTTC. It yields the protein CASSLVARQETQYF.